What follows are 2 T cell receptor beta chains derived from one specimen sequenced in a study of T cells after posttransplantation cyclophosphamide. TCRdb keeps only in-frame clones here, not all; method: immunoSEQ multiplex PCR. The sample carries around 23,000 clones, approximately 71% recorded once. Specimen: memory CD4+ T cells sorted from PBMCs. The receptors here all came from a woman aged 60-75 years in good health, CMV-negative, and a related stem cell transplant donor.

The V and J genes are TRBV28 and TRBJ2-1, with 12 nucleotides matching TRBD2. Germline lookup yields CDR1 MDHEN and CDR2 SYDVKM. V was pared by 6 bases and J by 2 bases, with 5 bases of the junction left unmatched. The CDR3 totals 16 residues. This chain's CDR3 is CASRELAGGTYNEQFF. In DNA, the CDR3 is TGTGCCAGCAGAGAACTAGCGGGAGGCACCTACAATGAGCAGTTCTTC.

The CDR3: CASSADRESGQPQHF. DNA of the CDR3: TGTGCCAGCAGCGCAGACAGGGAGTCGGGTCAGCCCCAGCATTTT. J is TRBJ1-5 and V is TRBV5-4; 7 positions agree with TRBD1. The junction had 10 bases not matched to a gene; V was cut back by 4 bases and J by 6 bases. Germline CDR1 is SGHNT and CDR2 is YYREEE (reference sequence). The CDR3 runs 15 residues.